The 11 T cell receptor beta chains listed next were all sequenced from one sample in a study of OX40 agonist ivuxolimab in advanced cancers. Data came from immunoSEQ multiplex PCR; TCRdb stores just in-frame clones and leaves some out. This table has tens of thousands of clones, about 89% appearing once. The source material was CD4+ or CD8+ T cells sorted from blood, sampled in a trial of the OX40 agonist ivuxolimab. All receptors derive from an adult with an advanced solid tumor such as melanoma, head and neck, liver or kidney cancer.

The chain carries TRBV27 and TRBJ2-1; 7 bases line up with TRBD2. V trimming: 10 bases; J trimming: 10 bases; junction bases outside the gene matches: 16. The CDR3 spans 14 residues. CDR1 and CDR2 from the germline V gene are MNHEY and SMNVEV (reference sequence). The CDR3 nucleotides read TGTGCCACCCTTGGGGGGGGTACTAGCGTAGAGCAGTTCTTC. This codes for CATLGGGTSVEQFF.

This clone has just one count. The chain links TRBV6-5 to TRBJ1-2, with D perhaps TRBD1 (6 bases). Germline-derived CDR1 and CDR2 are MNHEY and SVGAGI. This CDR3 region has 13 residues. The ends were cut back, 0 bases at V and 13 bases at J, with 15 bases in the middle. CDR3 in DNA: TGTGCCAGCAGTTACTCGGGGGGGCCGCGTTTCACCTTC. This codes for CASSYSGGPRFTF.

The chain links TRBV7-9 to TRBJ1-1; D not certain. The germline V and J ends were trimmed by 1 base and 4 bases, with 10 bases remaining between them. The CDR3 is 14 residues long. The germline V gene has CDR1 SEHNR and CDR2 FQNEAQ (reference sequence). The CDR3 reads CASSLENSATEAFF. Written as DNA, the CDR3 is TGTGCCAGCAGCTTAGAAAACAGTGCCACTGAAGCTTTCTTT.

The sample holds a few counts of this clone. Here the CDR3 reads CASSQGGTVDTQYF. CDR3 coding DNA: TGTGCCAGCAGCCAAGGGGGAACGGTAGATACGCAGTATTTT. The chain couples TRBV4-2 to TRBJ2-3, with D uncertain. V was cut by 1 base and J by 5 bases, with 10 bases left in between. This CDR3 contains 14 residues. CDR1 and CDR2 (germline): LGHNA, YNFKEQ.

This chain uses TRBV7-9 with TRBJ2-7; no clear D. V lost 5 bases, J lost 2 bases, and 13 bases lay in between. Germline CDR1 SEHNR, CDR2 FQNEAQ (reference sequence). CDR3 length: 14 amino acids. As DNA, the CDR3 is TGTGCCAGCAGCGAAGTGTCACAGCCCTACGAGCAGTACTTC. Protein sequence: CASSEVSQPYEQYF. Complete variable domain (other parts from reference TRBV7-9 and TRBJ2-7): DTGVSQNPRHKITKRGQNVTFRCDPISEHNRLYWYRQTLGQGPEFLTYFQNEAQLEKSRLLSDRFSAERPKGSFSTLEIQRTEQGDSAMYLCASSEVSQPYEQYFGPGTRLTVT.

The chain couples TRBV4-1 to TRBJ2-1, with 11 bases identical to TRBD2. CDR1 is MGHRA and CDR2 is YSYEKL in the germline V gene. The CDR3 is 16 residues long. Trimming at V came to 1 base and at J to 4 bases, leaving 3 bases not matched to a gene. CDR3 protein: CASSQGASGRYNEQFF. CDR3 DNA sequence: TGCGCCAGCAGCCAAGGGGCTAGCGGGAGGTACAATGAGCAGTTCTTC.

V is TRBV28 and J is TRBJ2-1; 11 bases map to TRBD2. Germline lookup yields CDR1 MDHEN and CDR2 SYDVKM. V trimming: 1 base; J trimming: 0 bases; junction bases outside the gene matches: 5. The CDR3 is 18 residues long. CDR3 in amino acids: CASSLSGLAVNSYNEQFF. The CDR3 DNA is TGTGCCAGCAGTTTATCGGGACTAGCGGTAAACTCCTACAATGAGCAGTTCTTC.

This clone was counted only a few times. The chain is built from TRBV2 and TRBJ2-1; 7 bases match TRBD2. The CDR3 spans 15 residues. With 6 bases clipped from V and 8 bases from J, the junction kept 13 bases outside the gene matches. Germline CDR1 reads SNHLY; CDR2 reads FYNNEI. In nucleotides, the CDR3 is TGTGCCAGCAGCTCATCTAGCGGTCCCGGGGATGAGCAGTTCTTC. Amino acids: CASSSSSGPGDEQFF.

The chain joins TRBV5-6 to TRBJ2-1; D is unclear. Germline CDR1 is SGHDT and CDR2 is YYEEEE. This CDR3 is built from 13 residues. Trimming left V 2 bases short and J 9 bases short, with 12 bases between. The CDR3 protein is CASSFGRLSEQFF. DNA of the CDR3: TGTGCCAGCAGCTTTGGACGATTGAGTGAGCAGTTCTTC.

The V gene is TRBV7-9, the J gene TRBJ2-5, with no clear D. Deletions cut 8 bases from V and 2 bases from J, with 9 bases between. The CDR3 totals 12 residues. Germline V lookup: CDR1 SEHNR, CDR2 FQNEAQ (reference sequence). The CDR3 protein is CASGTHQETQYF. The DNA for the CDR3 is TGTGCCAGCGGCACACATCAAGAGACCCAGTACTTC.

The V call is TRBV28, the J call TRBJ1-5; D gene unclear. There are 15 residues in the CDR3. V shed 4 bases and J shed 2 bases, with 12 bases lying between them. From germline, CDR1 is MDHEN and CDR2 SYDVKM. The CDR3 sequence is CASSYGDGGNQPQHF. DNA of the CDR3: TGTGCCAGCAGTTACGGCGATGGAGGCAATCAGCCCCAGCATTTT.